These 28 T cell receptor beta chains share one sample of origin, sequenced in a study of PD-L1 blockade in urothelial cancer. Repertoires were generated with immunoSEQ multiplex PCR, while TCRdb's copy carries only in-frame clones and drops some. Of around 70,000 clones in the sample, 84% were seen once. The time point denotes: pretreatment peripheral blood. Here the sequenced sample was PBMCs, taken around atezolizumab (anti-PD-L1) treatment. The origin of the receptors is a woman in her 70s with urothelial cancer.

The chain links TRBV19 to TRBJ1-4; 7 bases align to TRBD1. J gave up 8 bases and V 7 bases, and 13 bases lay outside the gene matches. The germline V gene has CDR1 LNHDA and CDR2 SQIVND (reference sequence). The CDR3 is 15 residues long. The CDR3 DNA is TGTGCCAGTACCCGTGGGGGACAGACGGAAGAAAAACTGTTTTTT. Amino acids: CASTRGGQTEEKLFF.

V usage is TRBV28 and J usage is TRBJ2-7, with D perhaps TRBD1 (6 bases). This CDR3 spans 14 amino acids. Trimming removed 5 bases at V and 3 bases at J, with 14 bases between. Germline CDR1 reads MDHEN; CDR2 reads SYDVKM. CDR3 amino acids: CASSTGTPIYEQYF. CDR3 in DNA: TGTGCCAGCAGTACCGGGACACCAATCTACGAGCAGTACTTC.

This clone was seen just once. The genes are TRBV28 and TRBJ2-1; 13 nucleotides align to TRBD2. This CDR3 comprises 15 residues. Germline V CDR1 and CDR2: MDHEN, SYDVKM. V was pared by 7 bases and J by 3 bases, with 3 bases of the junction left unmatched. CDR3 region: CASNRLAGGYNEQFF. Here the CDR3 DNA reads TGTGCCAGCAACAGACTAGCGGGAGGCTACAATGAGCAGTTCTTC.

This clone was found once. V gene TRBV28 combines with J gene TRBJ2-4; 8 bases are shared with TRBD2. The CDR3 has 17 amino acids. CDR1 MDHEN and CDR2 SYDVKM come from the germline V gene. The V segment lost 3 bases and the J segment 10 bases; nucleotides outside the gene matches: 17. This CDR3 reads CASSFRLSGDPKRIQYF. The DNA for the CDR3 is TGTGCCAGCAGTTTCCGACTTAGCGGGGACCCAAAACGAATTCAGTACTTC.

The chain combines TRBV18 with TRBJ2-2, with D perhaps matching TRBD1 (5 bases). Trimming stripped 3 bases from V and 2 bases from J, with 7 bases between. Germline CDR1 and CDR2: KGHSH and LQKENI. The CDR3 totals 14 residues. CDR3 sequence reads: CASSPQGNTGELFF. The CDR3 coding sequence is TGTGCCAGCTCACCCCAGGGAAACACCGGGGAGCTGTTTTTT.

This clone came up a few times. V and J are TRBV20-1 and TRBJ1-5; unclear D gene. CDR1 DFQATT and CDR2 SNEGSKA come from the germline V gene (reference sequence). The CDR3 contains 11 residues. With 3 bases removed from V and 5 bases from J, the gap between germline ends came to 5 bases. Written as DNA, the CDR3 is TGCAGTGCTAGTGGAGATCAGCCCCAGCATTTT. Residues: CSASGDQPQHF.

The CDR3 is CASRSRDSNQETQYF. The CDR3 nucleotides are TGTGCCAGCAGGTCGCGGGACAGTAACCAAGAGACCCAGTACTTC. V and J are TRBV7-6 and TRBJ2-5, with TRBD1 as a possible D gene (7 bases). The CDR3 loop spans 15 amino acids. Germline CDR1 reads SGHVS; CDR2 reads FNYEAQ. The germline V and J ends were trimmed by 6 bases and 0 bases, with 14 bases remaining between them.

The count of this clone is one. This chain uses TRBV5-1 with TRBJ2-7; weak D call: TRBD1 (5 bases). V dropped 5 bases and J dropped 2 bases, with 23 bases sitting between them. The CDR3 has 17 residues. The germline V gene has CDR1 SGHRS and CDR2 YFSETQ. CDR3 bases: TGCGCCAGCAGTTATAGCCCCCAGGGCCTGAGTACCTACGAGCAGTACTTC. This sequence encodes CASSYSPQGLSTYEQYF.

This chain connects TRBV29-1 to TRBJ2-4; 8 positions match TRBD1. The CDR3 has 18 residues. Germline CDR1 is SQVTM and CDR2 is ANQGSEA. The CDR3 spells CTLEGQGAQQEGKNIQYF. The CDR3 DNA follows: TGCACCCTAGAAGGACAGGGAGCTCAGCAAGAGGGCAAAAACATTCAGTACTTC.

This rearrangement joins TRBV9 to TRBJ2-3; 14 bases agree with TRBD2. J gave up 2 bases and V 0 bases, and 5 bases lay outside the gene matches. This CDR3 comprises 18 residues. Looked up from germline, CDR1 is SGDLS and CDR2 is YYNGEE. The CDR3 region has the DNA TGTGCCAGCAGCGTAGGGACTAGCGGGGGGCTTCACACAGATACGCAGTATTTT. This codes for CASSVGTSGGLHTDTQYF.

In its sample, this clone is medium-sized. The V gene is TRBV4-1, the J gene TRBJ2-1, with TRBD2 matching over 9 bases. The CDR3 extends over 16 amino acids. CDR1 and CDR2 from the germline V gene are MGHRA and YSYEKL. The V segment lost 1 base and the J segment 4 bases; nucleotides outside the gene matches: 5. In DNA, the CDR3 is TGCGCCAGCAGCCAAGTAGGAGCGGGGGGATACAATGAGCAGTTCTTC. As protein: CASSQVGAGGYNEQFF.

The rearrangement uses TRBV19 and TRBJ2-5, with 10 bases lining up with TRBD1. Germline-derived CDR1 and CDR2 are LNHDA and SQIVND (reference sequence). The CDR3 has 15 amino acids. Trimming cost V 5 bases and J 4 bases; bases outside gene matches: 7. CDR3 coding DNA: TGTGCCAGTAGTCCACGGACAGGGGGTCCAGAGACCCAGTACTTC. Translation gives CASSPRTGGPETQYF.

The chain is built from TRBV27 and TRBJ2-1, with 9 bases fitting TRBD1. The CDR3 sequence is 15 residues long. V lost 6 bases to trimming and J lost 3 bases; unmatched junction nucleotides: 6. Germline-derived CDR1 and CDR2 are MNHEY and SMNVEV (reference sequence). The CDR3 protein is CASRERTGVYNEQFF. CDR3 nucleotide sequence: TGTGCCAGCAGAGAGAGGACAGGGGTCTACAATGAGCAGTTCTTC.

The chain combines TRBV5-4 with TRBJ2-3, with 10 positions matching TRBD2. Looked up from germline, CDR1 is SGHNT and CDR2 is YYREEE (reference sequence). Trimming took 2 bases from V and 4 from J; bases not matched to a gene: 7. The CDR3 contains 16 residues. CDR3 coding DNA: TGTGCCAGCAGCTTAAAACTAGCGGGAAGGTCAGATACGCAGTATTTT. It yields the protein CASSLKLAGRSDTQYF.

J is TRBJ2-7 and V is TRBV18; TRBD1 matches 7 bases. The CDR3 is made up of 12 amino acids. The junction had 1 base not matched to a gene; V was cut back by 4 bases and J by 4 bases. Germline V gene sequence: CDR1 KGHSH, CDR2 LQKENI. CDR3 region: CASSQDRYEQYF. CDR3 nucleotides: TGTGCCAGCTCACAGGACAGGTACGAGCAGTACTTC.

The rearrangement links TRBV6-5 to TRBJ1-5; D perhaps matches TRBD1 (6 bases). CDR1 and CDR2 from the germline V gene are MNHEY and SVGAGI. Trimming took 5 bases from V and 5 from J, leaving 13 bases between them. The CDR3 is made up of 14 amino acids. In DNA, the CDR3 is TGTGCCAGCAGTGACAGGTTGGGGGATCAGCCCCAGCATTTT. It is translated as CASSDRLGDQPQHF.

The V gene is TRBV1, the J gene TRBJ1-2. TRBV1 is a pseudogene. The CDR3 loop spans 16 amino acids. CDR3: CTSSQPAGRGGYGYTF. Here the CDR3 DNA reads TGCACCAGCAGCCAACCCGCTGGGAGGGGGGGGTATGGCTACACCTTC.

This chain links TRBV5-4 with TRBJ2-2; 7 nucleotides match TRBD1. There are 15 residues in the CDR3. Germline CDR1 reads SGHNT; CDR2 reads YYREEE (reference sequence). V gave up 0 bases and J gave up 7 bases; unmatched junction bases: 6. The DNA for the CDR3 is TGTGCCAGCAGCTTGGTAGGGGGCGCTTTCGGGGAGCTGTTTTTT. Amino acid sequence: CASSLVGGAFGELFF.

This clone was counted between two and nine times. This rearrangement joins TRBV2 to TRBJ1-2; D is perhaps TRBD1 (5 bases). In germline, CDR1 is SNHLY, CDR2 FYNNEI. Trimming shortened V by 4 bases and J by 0 bases, and 9 bases separated the two germline ends. This CDR3 spans 14 amino acids. DNA for the CDR3: TGTGCCAGCAGTGTCGGACAAGCTAACTATGGCTACACCTTC. It specifies CASSVGQANYGYTF. The entire variable domain, with the rest obtained from reference TRBV2 and TRBJ1-2, is as follows: EPEVTQTPSHQVTQMGQEVILRCVPISNHLYFYWYRQILGQKVEFLVSFYNNEISEKSEIFDDQFSVERPDGSNFTLKIRSTKLEDSAMYFCASSVGQANYGYTFGSGTRLTVV.

The V gene is TRBV10-3, the J gene TRBJ2-3, with D perhaps TRBD2 (6 bases). The CDR3 length is 16 residues. The germline V gene has CDR1 ENHRY and CDR2 SYGVKD. Trimming took 10 bases from V and 2 from J, leaving 22 bases between them. CDR3 sequence: CATAKSGSHLTDTQYF. The CDR3 nucleotides are TGTGCCACGGCAAAGTCCGGGAGTCATCTCACAGATACGCAGTATTTT.

This chain links TRBV19 with TRBJ2-7; 10 nucleotides line up with TRBD1. After removal of 3 bases from V and 2 bases from J, the junction contained 1 base not matched to a gene. CDR3 length equals 14 residues. Germline V lookup: CDR1 LNHDA, CDR2 SQIVND (reference sequence). DNA for the CDR3: TGTGCCAGTAGTATCGGGACAGGGGCCTACGAGCAGTACTTC. Residues: CASSIGTGAYEQYF.

The chain employs TRBV6-5 and TRBJ2-1; 9 bases are a match to TRBD1. This CDR3 has 15 amino acids. Germline lookup yields CDR1 MNHEY and CDR2 SVGAGI. Trimming cost V 6 bases and J 6 bases; bases outside gene matches: 9. The CDR3 sequence is CASSRPGDRVNEQFF. CDR3 nucleotide sequence: TGTGCCAGCAGCCGCCCGGGGGACAGGGTCAATGAGCAGTTCTTC.

The chain links TRBV5-1 to TRBJ2-2; D gene unclear. Germline CDR1 SGHRS, CDR2 YFSETQ. V gave up 4 bases and J gave up 4 bases, with 11 bases separating them. The CDR3 runs 14 residues. CDR3: CASSDRGGTGELFF. DNA for the CDR3: TGCGCCAGCAGCGACCGCGGTGGCACCGGGGAGCTGTTTTTT. Combining the CDR3 with reference TRBV5-1 and TRBJ2-2 gives the whole variable domain KAGVTQTPRYLIKTRGQQVTLSCSPISGHRSVSWYQQTPGQGLQFLFEYFSETQRNKGNFPGRFSGRQFSNSRSEMNVSTLELGDSALYLCASSDRGGTGELFFGEGSRLTVL.

The gene calls are TRBV23-1 and TRBJ2-5; no firm D call. TRBV23-1 carries the ORF label, with uncertain function. The CDR3 totals 14 residues. Trimming stripped 2 bases from V and 5 bases from J, with 12 bases between. CDR3 nucleotide sequence: TGCGCCAGCAGTCAACCGGTGGAGAGGGAGACCCAGTACTTC. Protein sequence: CASSQPVERETQYF.

The CDR3 region is CASSLGTPTDRGGTDTQYF. CDR3 sequence (DNA): TGTGCCAGCAGCTTAGGCACGCCAACGGACAGGGGGGGCACAGATACGCAGTATTTT. This sequence joins TRBV7-6 and TRBJ2-3; 10 nucleotides align to TRBD1. CDR3 length: 19 residues. Germline V lookup: CDR1 SGHVS, CDR2 FNYEAQ. V gave up 1 base and J gave up 1 base; unmatched junction bases: 11.

Written as DNA, the CDR3 is TGTGCCAGCTCACCCCCGGGGCCAGGGGAGAGGTACGGCTACACCTTC. Translating gives CASSPPGPGERYGYTF. The chain employs TRBV18 and TRBJ1-2, with a weak D call TRBD1 (6 bases). This CDR3 contains 16 residues. Looked up from germline, CDR1 is KGHSH and CDR2 is LQKENI. V shed 3 bases and J shed 8 bases, with 22 bases lying between them.

The chain uses TRBV2 and TRBJ1-4; TRBD1 aligns across 9 bases. The CDR3 totals 14 residues. After removal of 5 bases from V and 8 bases from J, the junction contained 6 bases not matched to a gene. The germline V gene encodes CDR1 SNHLY and CDR2 FYNNEI. The CDR3 DNA reads as TGTGCCAGCAGTATCGGGACAGGGTGGGAAAAACTGTTTTTT. Translation: CASSIGTGWEKLFF.

V is TRBV28 and J is TRBJ2-1, with D possibly being TRBD1 (5 bases). The CDR3 has 13 amino acids. Germline loops: CDR1 MDHEN, CDR2 SYDVKM. Trimming cost V 2 bases and J 12 bases, with 14 bases left between them. The CDR3 loop reads CASSLPTPQGQFF. The DNA of the CDR3 is TGTGCCAGCAGTTTACCGACACCCCAGGGGCAGTTCTTC.